This TCR beta chain was sequenced in a study of cytomegalovirus exposure and HLA in healthy donors. In the study overall: Of several hundred genotyped donors, 81% clustered with self-reported Caucasian donors.

PCR primers comprised 60 Vbeta and 13 Jbeta primers. The protocol was immunoSEQ multiplex PCR, while the TCRdb copy is restricted to in-frame clones and leaves out a portion. This table holds over 60,000 clones, about 81% found once. Deletions cut 5 bases from V and 7 bases from J, with 6 bases between. CDR3 length: 11 amino acids. CDR1 and CDR2 (germline): MNHNS, SASEGT. The sample comprised PBMCs. This clonotype was sampled from a man aged 65 to 79 in good health and CMV-seronegative. The V and J genes are TRBV6-1 and TRBJ2-1; D ambiguous. CDR3 coding DNA: TGTGCCAGCAGTCGGTTGAATGAGCAGTTCTTC. This codes for CASSRLNEQFF.